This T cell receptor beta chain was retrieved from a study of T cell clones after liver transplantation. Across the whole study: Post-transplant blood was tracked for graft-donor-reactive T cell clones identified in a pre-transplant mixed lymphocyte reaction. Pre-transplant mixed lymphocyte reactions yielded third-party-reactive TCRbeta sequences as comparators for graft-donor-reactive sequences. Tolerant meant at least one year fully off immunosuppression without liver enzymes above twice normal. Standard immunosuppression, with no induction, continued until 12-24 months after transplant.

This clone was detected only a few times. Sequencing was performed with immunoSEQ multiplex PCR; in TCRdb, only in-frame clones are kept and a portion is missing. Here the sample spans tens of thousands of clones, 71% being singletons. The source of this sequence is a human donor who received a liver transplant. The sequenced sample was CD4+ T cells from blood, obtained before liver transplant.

The CDR3 is CASRGLSSTDTQYF. The CDR3, as DNA: TGTGCCAGCAGAGGACTTTCTAGCACAGATACGCAGTATTTT. V gene TRBV9 combines with J gene TRBJ2-3, with a tentative D call TRBD2 (5 bases). The ends were cut back, 5 bases at V and 0 bases at J, with 10 bases in the middle. There are 14 residues in the CDR3. Germline assignment: CDR1 SGDLS and CDR2 YYNGEE.